One sample yielded the 23 T cell receptor beta chains listed below, sequenced in a study of T cell responses to AZD1222 COVID-19 vaccine. TCRdb's table, derived via immunoSEQ multiplex PCR, lists solely in-frame clones and lacks some. The table records approximately 150,000 clones, more than 90% of them present only once. Sequenced here: peripheral blood, sampled on day 0 of AZD1222 vaccination. These TCRs come from an adult in good health.

This sequence joins TRBV4-1 and TRBJ2-7; 14 bases map to TRBD2. V lost 0 bases and J lost 6; bases outside the gene matches: 7. This CDR3 comprises 17 residues. Germline V gene data show CDR1 as MGHRA and CDR2 as YSYEKL. CDR3 region: CASSQDGEGLAGAEQYF. The CDR3, as DNA: TGCGCCAGCAGCCAAGATGGGGAGGGACTAGCGGGAGCCGAGCAGTACTTC.

V is TRBV5-5 and J is TRBJ2-2; TRBD1 agrees at 9 bases. CDR3 length: 19 residues. CDR1 SGHKS and CDR2 YYEKEE come from the germline V gene (reference sequence). The J segment lost 2 bases and the V segment lost 0 bases, leaving 11 bases of the junction unmatched. CDR3 protein: CASSLAGQGRRVNTGELFF. For the CDR3, the DNA is TGTGCCAGCAGCTTGGCCGGACAGGGGCGCAGGGTTAACACCGGGGAGCTGTTTTTT. Full variable domain (remainder filled in from reference TRBV5-5 and TRBJ2-2): DAGVTQSPTHLIKTRGQQVTLRCSPISGHKSVSWYQQVLGQGPQFIFQYYEKEERGRGNFPDRFSARQFPNYSSELNVNALLLGDSALYLCASSLAGQGRRVNTGELFFGEGSRLTVL.

V and J are TRBV9 and TRBJ2-7, with a weak D call TRBD1 (6 bases). The V end was cut by 7 bases, the J end by 3 bases, with 11 bases between. Germline CDR1 reads SGDLS; CDR2 reads YYNGEE. The CDR3 totals 12 residues. The CDR3 is CASGDNFYEQYF. CDR3 DNA: TGTGCCAGCGGGGACAATTTCTACGAGCAGTACTTC.

This chain uses TRBV5-1 with TRBJ2-2; 8 bases agree with TRBD2. The V segment lost 2 bases and the J segment 1 base; nucleotides outside the gene matches: 4. CDR3 length equals 16 residues. Germline CDR1 SGHRS, CDR2 YFSETQ. As DNA, the CDR3 is TGCGCCAGCAGCTTTCGGCTAGCGGGGAACACCGGGGAGCTGTTTTTT. It is translated as CASSFRLAGNTGELFF.

CDR3 protein: CAWSRQGTEGYTF. The CDR3 DNA follows: TGTGCCTGGAGTAGACAGGGTACAGAGGGCTACACCTTC. This rearrangement joins TRBV30 to TRBJ1-2; 7 bases match TRBD1. This CDR3 is 13 amino acids long. J was trimmed by 8 bases and V by 2 bases; bases with no gene match: 8. Germline lookup yields CDR1 GTSNPN and CDR2 SVGIG (reference sequence).

The rearrangement uses TRBV5-1 and TRBJ2-7, with D hard to call. The CDR3 totals 13 residues. V was cut by 1 base and J by 3 bases, with 8 bases left in between. Germline values: CDR1 SGHRS, CDR2 YFSETQ. The CDR3 DNA reads as TGCGCCAGCAGCTTGCAGAGTTTCTACGAGCAGTACTTC. Its translation: CASSLQSFYEQYF. Together with reference TRBV5-1 and TRBJ2-7, the CDR3 gives the full variable domain: KAGVTQTPRYLIKTRGQQVTLSCSPISGHRSVSWYQQTPGQGLQFLFEYFSETQRNKGNFPGRFSGRQFSNSRSEMNVSTLELGDSALYLCASSLQSFYEQYFGPGTRLTVT.

The rearrangement joins TRBV6-4 to TRBJ2-3; 8 bases match TRBD1. The CDR3 is 15 residues long. Germline CDR1 is MRHNA and CDR2 is SNTAGT. V gave up 5 bases and J gave up 1 base; unmatched junction bases: 5. The DNA of the CDR3 is TGTGCCAGCAGTCCCGACAGGGGCGGCACAGATACGCAGTATTTT. As protein: CASSPDRGGTDTQYF.

The chain carries TRBV5-5 and TRBJ2-5; D may be TRBD2 (6 bases). The CDR3 has 15 amino acids. V was trimmed by 7 bases and J by 5 bases, leaving 21 bases between them. Germline-derived CDR1 and CDR2 are SGHKS and YYEKEE (reference sequence). The CDR3 sequence is CASHQEGSTRETQYF. In DNA, the CDR3 is TGTGCCAGCCATCAGGAGGGGTCCACTCGGGAGACCCAGTACTTC. Full variable domain (remainder filled in from reference TRBV5-5 and TRBJ2-5): DAGVTQSPTHLIKTRGQQVTLRCSPISGHKSVSWYQQVLGQGPQFIFQYYEKEERGRGNFPDRFSARQFPNYSSELNVNALLLGDSALYLCASHQEGSTRETQYFGPGTRLLVL.

This clone showed up just once. This chain links TRBV15 with TRBJ2-1, with unresolved D. Germline CDR1 LNHNV, CDR2 YYDKDF (reference sequence). The CDR3 runs 16 residues. Trimming shortened V by 3 bases and J by 6 bases, and 18 bases separated the two germline ends. CDR3 in DNA: TGTGCCACCAGCAGCCTACCAGGTCCCCAGTCCAATGAGCAGTTCTTC. Its protein product is CATSSLPGPQSNEQFF.

The chain links TRBV4-2 to TRBJ2-3, with TRBD2 matching 9 bases. Germline CDR1 reads LGHNA; CDR2 reads YNFKEQ. Trimming took 0 bases from V and 4 from J; bases not matched to a gene: 8. The CDR3 extends over 17 amino acids. The DNA of the CDR3 is TGTGCCAGCAGCCAAGATCCCGCGGGAGGGCGCCCAGATACGCAGTATTTT. Translation: CASSQDPAGGRPDTQYF.

V is TRBV10-3 and J is TRBJ1-5, with 12 positions matching TRBD1. The ends lost 6 bases at V and 8 bases at J; junction bases unmatched: 5. Per germline, CDR1 ENHRY and CDR2 SYGVKD. The CDR3 loop spans 14 amino acids. As DNA, the CDR3 is TGTGCCATCAGCCGGGACAGGGGGCTTGAGCCCCAGCATTTT. Translation gives CAISRDRGLEPQHF.

The chain links TRBV19 to TRBJ2-7; D may be TRBD2 (5 bases). The CDR3 runs to 14 residues. The germline V gene has CDR1 LNHDA and CDR2 SQIVND (reference sequence). The germline V and J ends were trimmed by 2 bases and 0 bases, with 8 bases remaining between them. CDR3 coding DNA: TGTGCCAGTAGTATAATGGGGAGCTCCTACGAGCAGTACTTC. As protein: CASSIMGSSYEQYF.

The V gene is TRBV3-1 (or the pseudogene TRBV3-2), the J gene TRBJ2-3; D gene ambiguous. Per the germline V gene, CDR1 is LGHDT and CDR2 is YNNKEL (reference sequence). The CDR3 covers 14 residues. V was pared by 0 bases and J by 12 bases, with 16 bases between. The CDR3 spells CASSQDLVPQNQYF. CDR3 nucleotides: TGTGCCAGCAGCCAAGATCTAGTGCCCCAGAACCAGTATTTT.

This rearrangement joins TRBV4-1 to TRBJ1-5; D ambiguous. V was clipped by 1 base and J by 4 bases, with 17 bases between them. Germline V gives CDR1 MGHRA, CDR2 YSYEKL. The CDR3 has 17 residues. The CDR3 DNA reads as TGCGCCAGCAGCCAAGGGACGAGTTTCCGGGCAAATCAGCCCCAGCATTTT. Protein: CASSQGTSFRANQPQHF.

V gene TRBV2 combines with J gene TRBJ2-2, with D unresolved. The CDR3 contains 13 residues. Germline values: CDR1 SNHLY, CDR2 FYNNEI. Deletions cut 1 base from V and 6 bases from J, with 6 bases between. The CDR3 coding sequence is TGTGCCAGCAGTGAAGAATGGGCCGGGGAGCTGTTTTTT. It codes for CASSEEWAGELFF.

V and J are TRBV5-5 and TRBJ2-2, with D uncertain. This CDR3 comprises 13 residues. V was shortened by 6 bases and J by 5 bases, with 11 bases between the two germline ends. Germline V gene sequence: CDR1 SGHKS, CDR2 YYEKEE (reference sequence). The CDR3 DNA follows: TGTGCCAGCACCCCCACGGATACCGGGGAGCTGTTTTTT. It encodes CASTPTDTGELFF.

The table lists this clone with a count of one. The chain couples TRBV5-5 to TRBJ1-2, with D possibly matching TRBD1 (6 bases). V was trimmed by 2 bases and J by 7 bases, leaving 24 bases between them. There are 17 residues in the CDR3. CDR1 is SGHKS, CDR2 YYEKEE, per germline (reference sequence). The CDR3, as DNA: TGTGCCAGCAGCTTTCTGCCCACCCAGGGGCCCGCGAGTGGCTACACCTTC. As protein: CASSFLPTQGPASGYTF. The whole variable domain, remainder taken from reference TRBV5-5 and TRBJ1-2, is DAGVTQSPTHLIKTRGQQVTLRCSPISGHKSVSWYQQVLGQGPQFIFQYYEKEERGRGNFPDRFSARQFPNYSSELNVNALLLGDSALYLCASSFLPTQGPASGYTFGSGTRLTVV.

V and J are TRBV28 and TRBJ1-1, with 7 bases aligning to TRBD1. The CDR3 loop spans 13 amino acids. The germline V gene encodes CDR1 MDHEN and CDR2 SYDVKM. The junction had 7 bases not matched to a gene; V was cut back by 7 bases and J by 5 bases. The CDR3 protein is CASTQTGVTEAFF. The CDR3 DNA reads TGTGCCAGCACTCAAACAGGGGTTACTGAAGCTTTCTTT.

The genes are TRBV19 and TRBJ2-1, with 7 bases aligning to TRBD2. The CDR3 contains 15 residues. Germline V gene data show CDR1 as LNHDA and CDR2 as SQIVND (reference sequence). The V segment lost 2 bases and the J segment 3 bases; nucleotides outside the gene matches: 4. DNA of the CDR3: TGTGCCAGTAGTATACGAGAGCGGGGCTACAATGAGCAGTTCTTC. This encodes CASSIRERGYNEQFF.

The rearrangement joins TRBV7-9 to TRBJ2-1; no firm D call. The CDR3 totals 16 residues. Trimming took 1 base from V and 0 from J, leaving 10 bases between them. Germline V gives CDR1 SEHNR, CDR2 FQNEAQ (reference sequence). The chain's CDR3 is CASSLGPSSSYNEQFF. For the CDR3, the DNA is TGTGCCAGCAGCTTAGGGCCGTCCAGCTCCTACAATGAGCAGTTCTTC.

V usage is TRBV28 and J usage is TRBJ1-4, with D hard to call. The germline V and J ends were trimmed by 3 bases and 8 bases, with 19 bases remaining between them. This CDR3 spans 16 amino acids. Per germline, CDR1 MDHEN and CDR2 SYDVKM. CDR3 bases: TGTGCCAGCAGTTTCCCCCGGTCTGGATCAGAAGAAAAACTGTTTTTT. It translates to CASSFPRSGSEEKLFF.

This sequence joins TRBV5-1 and TRBJ2-1; 12 bases line up with TRBD2. J lost 8 bases, V lost 6 bases, and 6 bases had no gene match. CDR3 length: 14 amino acids. The germline CDR1 and CDR2 sequences are SGHRS and YFSETQ. The CDR3 here is CASTSGRARDEQFF. Written as DNA, the CDR3 is TGCGCCAGCACTAGCGGGAGGGCCAGGGATGAGCAGTTCTTC. The full variable domain, in which reference TRBV5-1 and TRBJ2-1 provide the parts outside the CDR3, is KAGVTQTPRYLIKTRGQQVTLSCSPISGHRSVSWYQQTPGQGLQFLFEYFSETQRNKGNFPGRFSGRQFSNSRSEMNVSTLELGDSALYLCASTSGRARDEQFFGPGTRLTVL.

The chain carries TRBV7-2 and TRBJ2-1; 10 bases are a match to TRBD2. Per the germline V gene, CDR1 is SGHTA and CDR2 is FQGNSA. Trimming cost V 2 bases and J 1 base; bases outside gene matches: 11. The CDR3 covers 19 residues. The CDR3 protein is CASSLWGTSVYESYNEQFF. The CDR3 region has the DNA TGTGCCAGCAGCTTATGGGGGACTAGCGTTTATGAGTCCTACAATGAGCAGTTCTTC. Complete variable domain (other parts from reference TRBV7-2 and TRBJ2-1): GAGVSQSPSNKVTEKGKDVELRCDPISGHTALYWYRQSLGQGLEFLIYFQGNSAPDKSGLPSDRFSAERTGGSVSTLTIQRTQQEDSAVYLCASSLWGTSVYESYNEQFFGPGTRLTVL.